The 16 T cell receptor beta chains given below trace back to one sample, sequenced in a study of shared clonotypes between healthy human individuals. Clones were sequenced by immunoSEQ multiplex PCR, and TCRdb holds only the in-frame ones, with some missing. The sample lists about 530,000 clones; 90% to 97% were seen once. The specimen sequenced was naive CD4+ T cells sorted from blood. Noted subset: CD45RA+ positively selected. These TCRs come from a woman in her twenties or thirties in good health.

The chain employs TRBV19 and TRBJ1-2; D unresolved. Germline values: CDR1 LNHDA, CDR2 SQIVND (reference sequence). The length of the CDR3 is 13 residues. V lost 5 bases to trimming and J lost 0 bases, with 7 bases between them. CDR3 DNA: TGTGCCAGTAGTGGGCAGGCTAACTATGGCTACACCTTC. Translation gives CASSGQANYGYTF.

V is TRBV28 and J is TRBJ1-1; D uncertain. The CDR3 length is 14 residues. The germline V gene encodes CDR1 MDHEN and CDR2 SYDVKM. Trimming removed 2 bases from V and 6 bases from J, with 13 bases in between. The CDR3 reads CASSLQGIKSEAFF. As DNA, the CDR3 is TGTGCCAGCAGTTTACAAGGGATTAAGTCTGAAGCTTTCTTT.

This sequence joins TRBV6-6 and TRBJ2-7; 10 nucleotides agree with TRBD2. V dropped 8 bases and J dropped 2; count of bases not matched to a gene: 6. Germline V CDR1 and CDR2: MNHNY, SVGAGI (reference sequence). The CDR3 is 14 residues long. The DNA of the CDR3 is TGTGCCAGCGGAAAAGCGGGAGGGACCTACGAGCAGTACTTC. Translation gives CASGKAGGTYEQYF.

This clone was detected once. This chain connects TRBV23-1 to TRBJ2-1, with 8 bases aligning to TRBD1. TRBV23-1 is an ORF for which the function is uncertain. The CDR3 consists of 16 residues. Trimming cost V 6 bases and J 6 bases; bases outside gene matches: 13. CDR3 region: CASSLKLDRAPNEQFF. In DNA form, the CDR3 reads TGCGCCAGCAGCCTAAAATTGGACAGGGCTCCCAATGAGCAGTTCTTC.

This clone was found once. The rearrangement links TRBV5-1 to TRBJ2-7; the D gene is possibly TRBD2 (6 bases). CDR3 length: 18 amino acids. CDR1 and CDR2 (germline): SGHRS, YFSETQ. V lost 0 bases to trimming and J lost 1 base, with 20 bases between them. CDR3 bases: TGCGCCAGCAGCTTGGGACCAAGACTAGTCGTTAGTTCCTACGAGCAGTACTTC. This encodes CASSLGPRLVVSSYEQYF.

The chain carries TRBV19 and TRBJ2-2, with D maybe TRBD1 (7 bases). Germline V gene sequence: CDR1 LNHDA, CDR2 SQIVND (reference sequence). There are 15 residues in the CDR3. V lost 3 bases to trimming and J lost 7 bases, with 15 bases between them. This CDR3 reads CASSIGQGGNGELFF. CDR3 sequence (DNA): TGTGCCAGTAGTATCGGGCAGGGGGGTAACGGGGAGCTGTTTTTT.

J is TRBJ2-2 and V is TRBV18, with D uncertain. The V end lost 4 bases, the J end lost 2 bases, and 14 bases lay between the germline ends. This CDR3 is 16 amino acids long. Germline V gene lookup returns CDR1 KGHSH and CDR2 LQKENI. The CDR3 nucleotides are TGTGCCAGCTCACAGAGCTCACTTATTAACACCGGGGAGCTGTTTTTT. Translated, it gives CASSQSSLINTGELFF. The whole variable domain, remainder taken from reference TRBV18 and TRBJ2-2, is NAGVMQNPRHLVRRRGQEARLRCSPMKGHSHVYWYRQLPEEGLKFMVYLQKENIIDESGMPKERFSAEFPKEGPSILRIQQVVRGDSAAYFCASSQSSLINTGELFFGEGSRLTVL.

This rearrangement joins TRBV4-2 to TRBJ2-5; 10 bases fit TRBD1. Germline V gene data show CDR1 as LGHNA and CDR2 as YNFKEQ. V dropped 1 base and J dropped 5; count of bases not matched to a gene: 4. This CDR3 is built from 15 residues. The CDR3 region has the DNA TGTGCCAGCAGCCAAGGGACAGGGGGGAGGGAGACCCAGTACTTC. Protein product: CASSQGTGGRETQYF.

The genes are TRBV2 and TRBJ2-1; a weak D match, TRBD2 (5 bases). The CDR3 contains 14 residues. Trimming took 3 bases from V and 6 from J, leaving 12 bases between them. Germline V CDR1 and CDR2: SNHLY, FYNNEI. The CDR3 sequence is CASSDRLAVNEQFF. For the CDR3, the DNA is TGTGCCAGCAGTGATAGGCTAGCAGTCAATGAGCAGTTCTTC.

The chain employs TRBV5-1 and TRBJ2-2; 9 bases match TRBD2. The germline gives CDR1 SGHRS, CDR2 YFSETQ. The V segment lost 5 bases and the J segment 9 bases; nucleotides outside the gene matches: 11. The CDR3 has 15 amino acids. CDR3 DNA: TGCGCCAGCAGACGGCTCGCGGGAGGGCCGCGGGAGCTGTTTTTT. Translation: CASRRLAGGPRELFF.

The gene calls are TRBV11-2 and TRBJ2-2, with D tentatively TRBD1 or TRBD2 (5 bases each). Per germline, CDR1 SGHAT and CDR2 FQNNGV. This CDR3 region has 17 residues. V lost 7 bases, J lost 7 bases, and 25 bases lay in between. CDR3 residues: CASTNGGRKLLSGELFF. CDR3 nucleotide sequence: TGTGCCAGCACCAATGGGGGTCGGAAGCTCTTGAGCGGGGAGCTGTTTTTT.

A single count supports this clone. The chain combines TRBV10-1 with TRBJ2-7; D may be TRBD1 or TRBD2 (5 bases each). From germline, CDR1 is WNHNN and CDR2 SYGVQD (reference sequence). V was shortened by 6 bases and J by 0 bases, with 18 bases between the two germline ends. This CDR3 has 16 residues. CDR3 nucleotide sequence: TGCGCCAGCAGGACAAATATGGGGGAAAGCTCCTACGAGCAGTACTTC. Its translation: CASRTNMGESSYEQYF.

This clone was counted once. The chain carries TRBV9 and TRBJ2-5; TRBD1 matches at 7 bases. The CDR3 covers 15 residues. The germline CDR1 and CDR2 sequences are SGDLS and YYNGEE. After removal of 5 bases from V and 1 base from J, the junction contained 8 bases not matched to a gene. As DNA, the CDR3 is TGTGCCAGCAGTGTGACCGGGACAGCCCAAGAGACCCAGTACTTC. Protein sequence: CASSVTGTAQETQYF.

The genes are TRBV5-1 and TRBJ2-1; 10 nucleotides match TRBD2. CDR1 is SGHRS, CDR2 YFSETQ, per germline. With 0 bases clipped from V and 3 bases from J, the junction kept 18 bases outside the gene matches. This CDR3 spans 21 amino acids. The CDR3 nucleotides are TGCGCCAGCAGCTTGGTGGGGGGCCGCATTATTACTAGCGGGGTCTACAATGAGCAGTTCTTC. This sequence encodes CASSLVGGRIITSGVYNEQFF. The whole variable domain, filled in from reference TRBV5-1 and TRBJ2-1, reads KAGVTQTPRYLIKTRGQQVTLSCSPISGHRSVSWYQQTPGQGLQFLFEYFSETQRNKGNFPGRFSGRQFSNSRSEMNVSTLELGDSALYLCASSLVGGRIITSGVYNEQFFGPGTRLTVL.

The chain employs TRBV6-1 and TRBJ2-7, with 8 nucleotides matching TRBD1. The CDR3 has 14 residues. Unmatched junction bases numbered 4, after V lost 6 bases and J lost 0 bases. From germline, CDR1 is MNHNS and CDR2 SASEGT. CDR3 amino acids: CASSMGQVSYEQYF. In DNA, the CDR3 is TGTGCCAGCAGCATGGGACAGGTCTCCTACGAGCAGTACTTC.

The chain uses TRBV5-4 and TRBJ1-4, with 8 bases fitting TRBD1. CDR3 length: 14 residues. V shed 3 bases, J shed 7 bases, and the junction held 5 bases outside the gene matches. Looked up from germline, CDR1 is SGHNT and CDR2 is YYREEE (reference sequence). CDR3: CASSSTGGGEKLFF. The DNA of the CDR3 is TGTGCCAGCAGCTCAACAGGGGGGGGTGAAAAACTGTTTTTT.